This entry concerns a single T cell receptor (beta chain). The antigen is unknown. Libraries were prepared by immunoSEQ multiplex PCR; TCRdb keeps only in-frame clonotypes and omits some of them. The profile shows about 59,000 clones, 75% to 90% of them singletons. This sample is part of a study of T cells in localized non-small cell lung cancer. Points from the study as a whole: Clonality of T cells reached its maximum in uninvolved adjacent lung, surpassing tumor.

The sequenced sample was peripheral blood, obtained before any cancer treatment. This sequence was found in a woman between 40 and 69 years old with stage I lung adenocarcinoma.

For the CDR3, the DNA is TGTGCCAGTAGCCCGGACAGCCCTAATGAAAAACTGTTTTTT. It is translated as CASSPDSPNEKLFF. J is TRBJ1-4 and V is TRBV19; possible D gene TRBD1, 6 bases. Germline lookup yields CDR1 LNHDA and CDR2 SQIVND (reference sequence). V dropped 6 bases and J dropped 3 bases, with 11 bases sitting between them. The CDR3 has 14 amino acids.